This entry is about one T cell receptor (beta chain). The table came from immunoSEQ multiplex PCR; TCRdb's copy has only in-frame clones and leaves some out. The top ten clones hold about 6% of a sample with roughly 250,000 clones, 87% of them seen once. The sample belongs to a study of blood T cell repertoires in COVID-19. J gave up 10 bases and V 3 bases, and 7 bases lay outside the gene matches. The CDR3 contains 15 residues. The germline V gene has CDR1 MGHDK and CDR2 SYGVNS. Sequencing input: PBMCs or T cells enriched from blood (not recorded which). The sequence came from a woman under 40 with acute COVID-19. The chain has TRBV25-1 and TRBJ1-6; 9 positions match TRBD1. The CDR3 DNA follows: TGTGCCAGCAGTGACGGGGACAGGGCTAACTCACCCCTCCACTTT. This sequence encodes CASSDGDRANSPLHF. The variable domain in full, completed from reference TRBV25-1 and TRBJ1-6, reads EADIYQTPRYLVIGTGKKITLECSQTMGHDKMYWYQQDPGMELHLIHYSYGVNSTEKGDLSSESTVSRIRTEHFPLTLESARPSHTSQYLCASSDGDRANSPLHFGNGTRLTVT.